This T cell receptor (beta chain) is from a study of CD8+ T cells in alopecia areata. Sequencing relied on a cDNA template that was reverse transcribed from extracted RNA. TCRdb's table, derived via immunoSEQ multiplex PCR, lists solely in-frame clones and lacks some. The sample lists around 160,000 clones, around 87% occurring once. The CDR3 contains 14 residues. Germline values: CDR1 SNHLY, CDR2 FYNNEI. V was pared by 3 bases and J by 1 base, with 7 bases between. This receptor was obtained from a human donor with alopecia areata. The chain uses TRBV2 and TRBJ2-1; no clear D. The material was CD8+ T cells sorted from blood, obtained at week 0. CDR3 sequence (DNA): TGTGCCAGCAGTGAGCTGTTATCCTACAATGAGCAGTTCTTC. It encodes CASSELLSYNEQFF.